The T cell receptor beta chain described here comes from a study of cytomegalovirus exposure and HLA in healthy donors. Overall study: It was reported in a later analysis that the same platform had been used for the 100 to 150 validation repertoires as for the approximately 700 first-cohort repertoires. Study-wide results and caveats: In vitro testing confirmed a few CMV-associated chains as specific for CMV antigens. Investigators reported over 150 TCR beta chains as tied to cytomegalovirus.

Assay used: immunoSEQ multiplex PCR; TCRdb lists only in-frame clones, some missing. Altogether 100,000 or so clones are present, around nine tenths being singletons, with the ten largest covering roughly 3.7%. Notes on this clone: Its antigen is unidentified.

Unmatched junction bases numbered 5, after V lost 1 base and J lost 2 bases. This CDR3 is 17 amino acids long. Per the germline V gene, CDR1 is LGHNA and CDR2 is YSLEER. Sequenced: PBMCs. This sequence was found in a woman in her twenties or thirties in good health and CMV-seronegative. This rearrangement joins TRBV4-3 to TRBJ2-7; 13 positions match TRBD2. The CDR3 spells CASSQGTGTSGTYEQYF. Here the CDR3 DNA reads TGCGCCAGCAGCCAAGGAACCGGGACTAGCGGGACCTACGAGCAGTACTTC.